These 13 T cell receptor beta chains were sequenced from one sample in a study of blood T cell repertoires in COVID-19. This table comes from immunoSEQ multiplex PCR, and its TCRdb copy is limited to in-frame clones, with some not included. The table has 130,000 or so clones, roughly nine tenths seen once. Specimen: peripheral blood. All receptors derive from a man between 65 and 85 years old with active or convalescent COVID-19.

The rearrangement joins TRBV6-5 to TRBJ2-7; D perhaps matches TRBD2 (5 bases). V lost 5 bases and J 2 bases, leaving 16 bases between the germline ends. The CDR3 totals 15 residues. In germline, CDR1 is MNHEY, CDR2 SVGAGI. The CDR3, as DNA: TGTGCCAGCAGTAGGGAGACAAATGAAGCCTACGAGCAGTACTTC. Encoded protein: CASSRETNEAYEQYF.

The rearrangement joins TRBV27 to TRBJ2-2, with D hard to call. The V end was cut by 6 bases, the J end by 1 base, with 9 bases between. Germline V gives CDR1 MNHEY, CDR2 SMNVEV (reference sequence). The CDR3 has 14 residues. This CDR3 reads CASSESRNTGELFF. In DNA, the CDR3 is TGTGCCAGCAGCGAAAGCCGGAACACCGGGGAGCTGTTTTTT.

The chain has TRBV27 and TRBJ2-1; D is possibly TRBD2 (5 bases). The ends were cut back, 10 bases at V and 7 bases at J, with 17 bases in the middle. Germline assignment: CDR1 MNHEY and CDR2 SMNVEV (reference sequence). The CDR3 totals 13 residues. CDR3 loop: CATPKSSANEQFF. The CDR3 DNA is TGTGCCACCCCGAAAAGTAGCGCTAATGAGCAGTTCTTC.

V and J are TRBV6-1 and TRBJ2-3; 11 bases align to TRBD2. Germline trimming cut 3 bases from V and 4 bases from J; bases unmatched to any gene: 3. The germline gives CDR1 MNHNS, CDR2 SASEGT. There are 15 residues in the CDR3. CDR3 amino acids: CASSDSGRAPDTQYF. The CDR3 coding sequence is TGTGCCAGCAGTGATAGCGGGAGGGCCCCAGATACGCAGTATTTT.

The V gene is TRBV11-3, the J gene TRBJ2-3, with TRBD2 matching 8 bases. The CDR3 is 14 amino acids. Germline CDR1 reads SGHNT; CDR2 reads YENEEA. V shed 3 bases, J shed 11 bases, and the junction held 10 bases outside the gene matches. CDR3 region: CASSFSGNLDRQYF. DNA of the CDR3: TGTGCCAGCAGCTTTAGCGGGAACCTAGATCGGCAGTATTTT.

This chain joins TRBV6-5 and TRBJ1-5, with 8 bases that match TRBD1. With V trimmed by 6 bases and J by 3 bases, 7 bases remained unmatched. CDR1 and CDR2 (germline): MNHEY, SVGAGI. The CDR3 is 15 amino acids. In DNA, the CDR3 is TGTGCCAGCAGCCGTGGGGGACAGGACAATCAGCCCCAGCATTTT. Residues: CASSRGGQDNQPQHF.

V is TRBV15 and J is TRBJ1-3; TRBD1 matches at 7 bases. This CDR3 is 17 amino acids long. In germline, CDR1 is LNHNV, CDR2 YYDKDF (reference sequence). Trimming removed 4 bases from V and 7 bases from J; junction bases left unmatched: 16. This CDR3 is CATSMTTGTIGSNTIYF. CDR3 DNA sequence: TGTGCCACCAGCATGACGACAGGGACCATTGGAAGCAACACCATATATTTT.

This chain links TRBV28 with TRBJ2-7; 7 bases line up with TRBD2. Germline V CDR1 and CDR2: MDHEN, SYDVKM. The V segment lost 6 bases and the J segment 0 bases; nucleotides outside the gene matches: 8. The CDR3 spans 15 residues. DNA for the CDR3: TGTGCCAGCAGCTCAAGCGGGACTCTCTCCTACGAGCAGTACTTC. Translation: CASSSSGTLSYEQYF.

CDR3 amino acids: CASRLRNTEAFF. In DNA form, the CDR3 reads TGTGCCAGCAGGCTCAGGAACACTGAAGCTTTCTTT. The chain is built from TRBV27 and TRBJ1-1; D gene ambiguous. This CDR3 spans 12 amino acids. Per the germline V gene, CDR1 is MNHEY and CDR2 is SMNVEV (reference sequence). Deletions cut 6 bases from V and 1 base from J, with 6 bases between.

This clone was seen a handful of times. DNA for the CDR3: TGTGCCAGCAGCGCTTTATTCCCCAGCACTGAAGCTTTCTTT. This translates into CASSALFPSTEAFF. The V and J genes are TRBV25-1 and TRBJ1-1; D gene ambiguous. This CDR3 has 14 amino acids. Germline V gene sequence: CDR1 MGHDK, CDR2 SYGVNS. Trimming shortened V by 6 bases and J by 4 bases, and 15 bases separated the two germline ends.

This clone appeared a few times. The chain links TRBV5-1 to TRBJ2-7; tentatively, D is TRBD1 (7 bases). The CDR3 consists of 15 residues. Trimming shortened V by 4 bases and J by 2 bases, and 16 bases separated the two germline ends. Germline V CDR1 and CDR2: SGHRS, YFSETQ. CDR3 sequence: CASSLGGTVTYEQYF. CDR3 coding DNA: TGCGCCAGCAGCCTTGGAGGGACAGTAACCTACGAGCAGTACTTC. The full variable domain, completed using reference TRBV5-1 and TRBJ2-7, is KAGVTQTPRYLIKTRGQQVTLSCSPISGHRSVSWYQQTPGQGLQFLFEYFSETQRNKGNFPGRFSGRQFSNSRSEMNVSTLELGDSALYLCASSLGGTVTYEQYFGPGTRLTVT.

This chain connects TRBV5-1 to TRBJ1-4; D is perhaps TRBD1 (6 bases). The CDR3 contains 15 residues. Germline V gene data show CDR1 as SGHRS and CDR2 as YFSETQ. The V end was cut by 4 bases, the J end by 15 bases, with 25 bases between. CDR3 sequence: CASSTEIGVPGTLFF. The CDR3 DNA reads TGCGCCAGCAGCACTGAAATCGGGGTCCCCGGGACATTGTTTTTT.

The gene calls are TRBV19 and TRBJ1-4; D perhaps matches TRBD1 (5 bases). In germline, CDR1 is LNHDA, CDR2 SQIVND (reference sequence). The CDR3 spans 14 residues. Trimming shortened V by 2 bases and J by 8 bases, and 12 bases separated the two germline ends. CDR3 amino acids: CASSIPGQVEKLFF. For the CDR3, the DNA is TGTGCCAGTAGTATACCCGGACAAGTGGAAAAACTGTTTTTT. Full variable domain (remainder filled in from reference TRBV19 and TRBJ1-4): DGGITQSPKYLFRKEGQNVTLSCEQNLNHDAMYWYRQDPGQGLRLIYYSQIVNDFQKGDIAEGYSVSREKKESFPLTVTSAQKNPTAFYLCASSIPGQVEKLFFGSGTQLSVL.